Sequencing of this TCR beta chain was carried out in a study of T cell repertoires in cytomegalovirus infection. Study context: The authors used CMV epitopes that were HLA-C-restricted (recently identified) and HLA-B-restricted (well studied). Public TCR beta signatures provided an indication of both CMV infection and a matching HLA type. General study results and limits: What dominated the ex vivo response were HLA-C-restricted CMV-specific TCR beta clonotypes.

Via MiXCR, TCRdb re-called the reads, giving one row per CDR3 protein. The sample has a few hundred thousand distinct CDR3 sequences; about 39% are singletons. Germline V gives CDR1 SGHTA, CDR2 FQGNSA. The CDR3 sequence is 15 residues long. V lost 5 bases, J lost 6 bases, and 19 bases lay in between. This clonotype was counted ten times or more. The target antigen is unknown. The TCR comes from a human donor in good health (CMV status not recorded). Some clones in this sample may be carry-over from other donors' samples. The chain carries TRBV7-2 and TRBJ1-2; D gene uncertain. This material consisted of cultured PBMCs, taken from culture after CMV antigen stimulation. CDR3 in amino acids: CASSPPDWRDDGYTF. The CDR3 nucleotides are TGTGCCAGCAGCCCCCCGGATTGGAGAGACGATGGCTACACCTTC.